This T cell receptor beta chain was recovered during a study of blood T cell repertoires in COVID-19. At the level of the study: Acute-phase and convalescent COVID-19 samples originated in the United States, Italy and Spain. Sources were T cells, B-cell-depleted T cells, or PBMCs; the material itself was cDNA or gDNA.

Under the authors' procedure: Nucleated cell number was recorded as an estimate derived from reference gene primer amplification. The method was immunoSEQ multiplex PCR; TCRdb's version includes in-frame clones alone and lacks a portion of them. V and J calls and clone size are as listed in that table; D and trimming were resolved from the DNA. The sample has around 300,000 clones; 80% to 90% are singletons. Material: peripheral blood. The clonotype originates from a woman aged 65 to 85 with acute or convalescent COVID-19.

As DNA, the CDR3 is TGCGCCAGCAGCCCGAGCTGGGGGGTCACTGAAGCTTTCTTT. This codes for CASSPSWGVTEAFF. V and J are TRBV5-1 and TRBJ1-1, with D perhaps TRBD1 (5 bases). The CDR3 extends over 14 amino acids. V was trimmed by 4 bases and J by 4 bases, leaving 14 bases between them. Looked up from germline, CDR1 is SGHRS and CDR2 is YFSETQ.